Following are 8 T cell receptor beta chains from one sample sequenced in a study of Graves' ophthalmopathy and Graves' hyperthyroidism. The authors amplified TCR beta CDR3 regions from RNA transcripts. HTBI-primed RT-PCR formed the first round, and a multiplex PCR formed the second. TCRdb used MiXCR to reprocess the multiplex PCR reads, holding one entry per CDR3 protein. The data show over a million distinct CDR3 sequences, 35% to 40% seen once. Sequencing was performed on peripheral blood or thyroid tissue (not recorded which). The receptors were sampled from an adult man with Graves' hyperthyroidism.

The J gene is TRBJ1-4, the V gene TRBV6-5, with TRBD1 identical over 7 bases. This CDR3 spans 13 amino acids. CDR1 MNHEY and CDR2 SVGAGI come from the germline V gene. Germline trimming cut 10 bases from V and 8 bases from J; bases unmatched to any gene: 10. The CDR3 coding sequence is TGTGCCATCAGCGAAGCGGACAGGGAAAAACTGTTTTTT. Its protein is CAISEADREKLFF.

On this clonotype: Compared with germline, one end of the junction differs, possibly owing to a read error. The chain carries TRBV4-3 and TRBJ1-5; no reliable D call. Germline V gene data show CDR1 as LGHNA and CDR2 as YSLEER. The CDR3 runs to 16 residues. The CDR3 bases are TGCGTCAGCAGCCAAGATACGGGGTGGAGGAATCAGCCCCAGCATTTT. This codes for CVSSQDTGWRNQPQHF.

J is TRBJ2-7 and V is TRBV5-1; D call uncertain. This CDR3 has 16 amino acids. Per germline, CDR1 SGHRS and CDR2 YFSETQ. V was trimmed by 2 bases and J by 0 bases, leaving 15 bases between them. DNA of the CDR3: TGCGCCAGCAGCTTCCCTCCGGAGACATCCTCCTACGAGCAGTACTTC. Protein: CASSFPPETSSYEQYF.

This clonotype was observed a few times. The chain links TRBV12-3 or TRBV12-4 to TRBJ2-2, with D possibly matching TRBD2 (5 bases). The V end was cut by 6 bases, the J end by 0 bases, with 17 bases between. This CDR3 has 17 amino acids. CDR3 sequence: CASSSFRTPANTGELFF. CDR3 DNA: TGTGCCAGCAGCTCATTTCGGACTCCAGCGAACACCGGGGAGCTGTTTTTT.

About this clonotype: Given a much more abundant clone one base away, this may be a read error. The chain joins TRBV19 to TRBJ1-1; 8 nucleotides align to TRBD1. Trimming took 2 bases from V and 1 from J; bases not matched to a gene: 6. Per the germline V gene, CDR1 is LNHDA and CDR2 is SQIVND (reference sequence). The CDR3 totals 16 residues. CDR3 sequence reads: CASSISSGQGNTEAFF. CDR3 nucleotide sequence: TGTGCCAGTAGTATAAGCTCCGGACAGGGGAACACTGAAGCTTTCTTT.

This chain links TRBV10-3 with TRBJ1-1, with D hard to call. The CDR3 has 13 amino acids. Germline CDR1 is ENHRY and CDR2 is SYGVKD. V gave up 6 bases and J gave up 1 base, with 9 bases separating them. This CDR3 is CAIRPGGNTEAFF. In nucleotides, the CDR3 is TGTGCCATCAGGCCGGGCGGGAACACTGAAGCTTTCTTT.

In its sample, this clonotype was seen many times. CDR3 coding DNA: TGCAGCGTCGGATGGACTAGCGGGACCGGGGAGCTGTTTTTT. Its protein is CSVGWTSGTGELFF. J is TRBJ2-2 and V is TRBV29-1; 11 bases are a match to TRBD2. V lost 6 bases, J lost 5 bases, and 5 bases stayed unmatched. Germline assignment: CDR1 SQVTM and CDR2 ANQGSEA. CDR3 length: 14 residues.

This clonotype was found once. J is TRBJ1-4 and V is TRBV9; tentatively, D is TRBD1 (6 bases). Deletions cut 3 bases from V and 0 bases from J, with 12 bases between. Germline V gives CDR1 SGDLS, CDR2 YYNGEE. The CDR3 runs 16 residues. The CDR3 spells CASSALPGATNEKLFF. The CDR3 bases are TGTGCCAGCAGCGCCTTGCCAGGGGCAACTAATGAAAAACTGTTTTTT. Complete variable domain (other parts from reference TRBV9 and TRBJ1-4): DSGVTQTPKHLITATGQRVTLRCSPRSGDLSVYWYQQSLDQGLQFLIQYYNGEERAKGNILERFSAQQFPDLHSELNLSSLELGDSALYFCASSALPGATNEKLFFGSGTQLSVL.